This TCR beta chain is drawn from a study of cytotoxic CD8 clonotypes in ibrutinib-treated CLL. Data came from immunoSEQ multiplex PCR; TCRdb stores just in-frame clones and leaves some out. The table lists roughly 180,000 clones, about 84% of them singletons, with 4.6% in the top ten. Per germline, CDR1 LGHNA and CDR2 YNFKEQ. The CDR3 spans 17 residues. Trimming took 6 bases from V and 2 from J, leaving 22 bases between them. The receptor comes from a human donor with chronic lymphocytic leukemia. The material was PBMCs, obtained after 24 months of ibrutinib treatment. The V call is TRBV4-2, the J call TRBJ2-5, with D unclear. DNA for the CDR3: TGTGCCAGCAGACAAAACCCTGTTGTCGGAGAACAAGAGACCCAGTACTTC. Translation: CASRQNPVVGEQETQYF.